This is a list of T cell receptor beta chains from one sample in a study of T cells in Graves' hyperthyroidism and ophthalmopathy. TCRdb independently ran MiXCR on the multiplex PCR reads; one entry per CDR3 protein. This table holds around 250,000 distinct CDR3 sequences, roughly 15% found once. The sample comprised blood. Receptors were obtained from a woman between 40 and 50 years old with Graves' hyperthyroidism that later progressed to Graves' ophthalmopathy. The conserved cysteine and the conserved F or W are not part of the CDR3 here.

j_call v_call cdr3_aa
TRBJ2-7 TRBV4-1 ASSQNAAAHYEQY
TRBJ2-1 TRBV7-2 ASSLFEANNEQF
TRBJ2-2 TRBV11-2 ASSLGQGAAGELF
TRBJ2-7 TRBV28 ASRGQTYEQY
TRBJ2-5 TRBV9 ASSPQQLETQY
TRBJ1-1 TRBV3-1 ASSFRSSKPTEAF
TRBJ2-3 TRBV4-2 ASSQASRVSDTQY
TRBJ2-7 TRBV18 ASSGTVTYEQY
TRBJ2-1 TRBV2 ASSVKASKQF
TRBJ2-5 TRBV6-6 ASSYMETQY
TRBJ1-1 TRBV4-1 ASSEVRGNTEAF
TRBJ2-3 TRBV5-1 ASSLRLVGADTQY
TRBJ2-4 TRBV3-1 ASSQSRNIQY
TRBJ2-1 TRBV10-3 AIGLAGDEQF
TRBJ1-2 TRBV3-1 ASSQGSLGQGYGYT
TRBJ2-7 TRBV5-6 ASSLRNTYEQY
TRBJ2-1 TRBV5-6 ASSFQGRVNEQF
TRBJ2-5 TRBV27 ASSPFAGGDPYQETQY
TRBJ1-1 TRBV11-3 ASSTYGIEAF
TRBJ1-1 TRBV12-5 AGARQSNTEAF
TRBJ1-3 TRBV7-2 ASSSRGRADTIY
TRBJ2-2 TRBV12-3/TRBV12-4 ASSPLDRANTGELF
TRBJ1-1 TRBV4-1 ASSQGWGKTEAF
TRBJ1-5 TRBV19 ASSIERNQPQH
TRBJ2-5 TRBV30 AWSIFGGTQY
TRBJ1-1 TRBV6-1 ASSRPHTEAF
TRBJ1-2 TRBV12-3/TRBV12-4 ASSRGQQYGYT
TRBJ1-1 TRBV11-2 ASSLSPGRVAEAF
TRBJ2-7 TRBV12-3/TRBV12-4 ASSLSGKLYEQY
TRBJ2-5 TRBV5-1 ASSLAGEAQY
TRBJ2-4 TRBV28 ASSGRQGPGAKNIQY
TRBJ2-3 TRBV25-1 ASSASGRGPTDTQY
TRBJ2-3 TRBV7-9 ASSLATIRTDTQY
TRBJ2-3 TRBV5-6 ASSLFRADTQY
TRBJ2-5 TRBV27 ASSLYREGTQY
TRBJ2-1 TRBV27 ASSLQSTSSYNEQF
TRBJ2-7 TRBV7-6 ASSPLPERTYEQY
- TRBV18 ASSPVFAEAQF
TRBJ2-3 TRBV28 ASSPPATDTQY
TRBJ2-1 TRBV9 ASSPGTGHNNEQF
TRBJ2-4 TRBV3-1 ASSQDWQTIQY
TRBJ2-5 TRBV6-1 ASRVEERVNKETQY
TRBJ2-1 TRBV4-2 ASSQNRDSSYNEQF
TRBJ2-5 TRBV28 ASSLGQGREAQY
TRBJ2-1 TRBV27 ASRGTGSRTEQF
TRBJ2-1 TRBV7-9 ASSLGPYNEQF
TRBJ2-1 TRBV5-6 ASSSGLAGVNEQF
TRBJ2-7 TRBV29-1 SVWDRVRGSYEQY
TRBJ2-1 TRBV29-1 SVDTGGRGNEQF
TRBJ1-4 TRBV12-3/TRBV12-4 VSSPGQFNEKLF
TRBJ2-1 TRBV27 ASSFKRRTDIYNEQF
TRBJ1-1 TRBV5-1 ASSLGPGMGTEAF
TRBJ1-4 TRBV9 ASGRESGLDEKLF
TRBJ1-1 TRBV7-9 ASSLESGRTEAF